This TCR beta chain was profiled in a study of beta chain features in type 1 diabetes. Findings and caveats of the study: Any HLA-type effect on TCRB rearrangement remained unresolved here. All four CD4+ subsets of Type 1 diabetes patients contained TCRB CDR3s that were moderately but significantly shorter. More deletions and fewer insertions at VDJ junctions were seen in type 1 diabetes patients.

Sequencing targeted expressed TCRB transcripts, as all isolated RNA had been reverse transcribed. Assay: immunoSEQ multiplex PCR; the TCRdb copy retains only in-frame clones and omits some. The sample has more than 25,000 clones, less than 60% seen once; the top ten hold 1.3% to 1.5%. CDR3 length: 17 amino acids. V lost 3 bases, J lost 2 bases, and 10 bases stayed unmatched. The germline V gene encodes CDR1 SGHTA and CDR2 FQGNSA. A word on this clone: What it binds is unknown.

Naive, central memory, regulatory and stem cell-like memory cells within the CD4+ compartment were sorted using CD45RO/CCR7/CD25/CD127/CD95/CD27. Source material: Tregs from blood. This clonotype was obtained from a woman aged 18-29 years with type 1 diabetes. J is TRBJ2-1 and V is TRBV7-2; TRBD2 matches 7 bases. CDR3 DNA sequence: TGTGCCAGCAGCTTTAATCGCGGGAGAGGGCCCTACAATGAGCAGTTCTTC. Translating it yields CASSFNRGRGPYNEQFF.